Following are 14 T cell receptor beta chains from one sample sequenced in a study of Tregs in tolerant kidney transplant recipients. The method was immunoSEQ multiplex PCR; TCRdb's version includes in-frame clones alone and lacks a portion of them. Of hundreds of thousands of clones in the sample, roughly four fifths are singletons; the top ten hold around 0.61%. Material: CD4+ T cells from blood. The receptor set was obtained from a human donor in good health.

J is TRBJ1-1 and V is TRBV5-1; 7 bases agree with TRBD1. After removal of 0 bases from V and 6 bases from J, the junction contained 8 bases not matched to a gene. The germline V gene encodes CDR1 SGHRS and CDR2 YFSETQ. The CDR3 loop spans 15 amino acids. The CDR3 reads CASSLAAGGSSEAFF. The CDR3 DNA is TGCGCCAGCAGCTTGGCCGCAGGGGGATCGTCTGAAGCTTTCTTT.

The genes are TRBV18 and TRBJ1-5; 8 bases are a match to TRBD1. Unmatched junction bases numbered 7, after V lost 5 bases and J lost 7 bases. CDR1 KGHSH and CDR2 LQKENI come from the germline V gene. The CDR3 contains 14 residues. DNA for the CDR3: TGTGCCAGCTCATCTACAGGGGGGGAGCAGCCCCAGCATTTT. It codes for CASSSTGGEQPQHF.

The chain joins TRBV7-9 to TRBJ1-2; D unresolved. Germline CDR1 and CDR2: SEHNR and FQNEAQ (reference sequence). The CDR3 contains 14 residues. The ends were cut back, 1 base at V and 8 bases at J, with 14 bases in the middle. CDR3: CASSLVARLGGYTF. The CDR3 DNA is TGTGCCAGCAGCTTAGTGGCACGGTTGGGGGGCTACACCTTC. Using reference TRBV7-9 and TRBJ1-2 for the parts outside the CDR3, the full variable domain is DTGVSQNPRHKITKRGQNVTFRCDPISEHNRLYWYRQTLGQGPEFLTYFQNEAQLEKSRLLSDRFSAERPKGSFSTLEIQRTEQGDSAMYLCASSLVARLGGYTFGSGTRLTVV.

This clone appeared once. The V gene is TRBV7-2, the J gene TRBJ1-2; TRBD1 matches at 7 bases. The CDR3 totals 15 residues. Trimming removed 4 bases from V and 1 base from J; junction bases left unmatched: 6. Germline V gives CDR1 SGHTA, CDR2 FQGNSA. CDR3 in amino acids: CASSSGTDRNYGYTF. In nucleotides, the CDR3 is TGTGCCAGCAGCTCGGGGACAGACCGTAACTATGGCTACACCTTC.

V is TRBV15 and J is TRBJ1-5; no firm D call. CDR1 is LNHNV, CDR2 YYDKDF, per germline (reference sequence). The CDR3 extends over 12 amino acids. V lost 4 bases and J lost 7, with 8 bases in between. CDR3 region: CATSIDRQPQHF. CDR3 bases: TGTGCCACCAGCATCGATCGACAGCCCCAGCATTTT.

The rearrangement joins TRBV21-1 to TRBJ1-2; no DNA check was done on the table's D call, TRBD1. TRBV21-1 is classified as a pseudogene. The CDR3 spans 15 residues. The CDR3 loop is CASSNWTGANYGYTF. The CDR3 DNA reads TGTGCCAGCAGCAATTGGACAGGGGCCAACTATGGCTACACCTTC.

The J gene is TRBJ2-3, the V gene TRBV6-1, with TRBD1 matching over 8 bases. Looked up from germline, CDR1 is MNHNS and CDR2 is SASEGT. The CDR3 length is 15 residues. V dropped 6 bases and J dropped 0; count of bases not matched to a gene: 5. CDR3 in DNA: TGTGCCAGCAGCCCCGGACAGGGAAGCACAGATACGCAGTATTTT. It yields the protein CASSPGQGSTDTQYF.

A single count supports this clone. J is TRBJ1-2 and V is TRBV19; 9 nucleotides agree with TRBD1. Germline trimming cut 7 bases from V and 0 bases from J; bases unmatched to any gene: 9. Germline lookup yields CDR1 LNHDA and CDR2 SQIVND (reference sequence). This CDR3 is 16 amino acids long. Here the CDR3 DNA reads TGTGCCAGTACCCTGGGACAGGGTTCTGCTAACTATGGCTACACCTTC. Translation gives CASTLGQGSANYGYTF.

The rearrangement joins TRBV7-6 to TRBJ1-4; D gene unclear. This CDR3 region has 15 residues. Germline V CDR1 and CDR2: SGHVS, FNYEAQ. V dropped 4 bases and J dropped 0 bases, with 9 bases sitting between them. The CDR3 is CASSSEGATNEKLFF. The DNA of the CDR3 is TGTGCCAGCAGCTCAGAGGGAGCAACTAATGAAAAACTGTTTTTT.

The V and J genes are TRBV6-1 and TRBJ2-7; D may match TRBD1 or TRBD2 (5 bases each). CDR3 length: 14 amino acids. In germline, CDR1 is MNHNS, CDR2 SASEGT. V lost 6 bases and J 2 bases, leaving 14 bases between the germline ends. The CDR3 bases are TGTGCCAGCAGGTCCCCCGGGGCTCCCTACGAGCAGTACTTC. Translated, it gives CASRSPGAPYEQYF.

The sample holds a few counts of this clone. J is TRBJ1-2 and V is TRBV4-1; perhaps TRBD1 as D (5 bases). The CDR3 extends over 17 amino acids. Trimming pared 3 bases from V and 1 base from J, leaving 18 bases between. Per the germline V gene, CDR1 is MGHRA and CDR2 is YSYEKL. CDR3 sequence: CASSHLLSGANNYGYTF. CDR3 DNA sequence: TGCGCCAGCAGCCATCTACTTTCTGGGGCGAATAACTATGGCTACACCTTC.

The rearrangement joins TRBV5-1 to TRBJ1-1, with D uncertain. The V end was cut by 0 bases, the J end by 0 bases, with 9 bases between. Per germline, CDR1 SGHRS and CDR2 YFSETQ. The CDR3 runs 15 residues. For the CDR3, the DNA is TGCGCCAGCAGCTTGGATCCGAACATGAACACTGAAGCTTTCTTT. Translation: CASSLDPNMNTEAFF.

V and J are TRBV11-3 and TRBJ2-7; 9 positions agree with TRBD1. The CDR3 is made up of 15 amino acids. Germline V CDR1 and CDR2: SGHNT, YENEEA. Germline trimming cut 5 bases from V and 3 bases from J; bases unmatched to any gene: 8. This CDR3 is CASSLRTGENYEQYF. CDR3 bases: TGTGCCAGCAGCCTCCGGACAGGGGAAAACTACGAGCAGTACTTC.

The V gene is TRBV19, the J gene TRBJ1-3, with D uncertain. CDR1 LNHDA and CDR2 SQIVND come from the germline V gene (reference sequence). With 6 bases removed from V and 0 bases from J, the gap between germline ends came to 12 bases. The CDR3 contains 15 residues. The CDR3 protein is CASRPGRASGNTIYF. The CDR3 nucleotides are TGTGCCAGTAGGCCCGGGAGAGCCTCTGGAAACACCATATATTTT. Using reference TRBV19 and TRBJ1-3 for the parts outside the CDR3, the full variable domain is DGGITQSPKYLFRKEGQNVTLSCEQNLNHDAMYWYRQDPGQGLRLIYYSQIVNDFQKGDIAEGYSVSREKKESFPLTVTSAQKNPTAFYLCASRPGRASGNTIYFGEGSWLTVV.